The T cell receptor beta chain described here comes from a study of blood T cell repertoires in COVID-19 (dated by TCRdb to the early 2020s). About the investigation overall: Samples from collaborators originated in the United States, Italy and Spain and spanned both the acute and convalescent phases of COVID-19. The prospective study material was composed of cDNA or gDNA derived from T cells, B-cell-depleted T cells, or PBMCs. Deeply sampled blood TCRbeta repertoires from subjects exposed to, actively infected with, or recovered from COVID-19 were included in the dataset. The repertoires were released in a freely available public database intended as a resource for research on the immune response to SARS-CoV-2. Samples came from the ongoing ImmuneRACE study (first 160 participants) plus 1,254 subjects from 6 global collaborators. A de-identified subject ID, COVID-19 status, age in years and sex were almost always included in the sample metadata. Where available, HLA class I and class II types were taken from metadata supplied by the sample provider and were not determined by assay-based typing. General findings and caveats noted by the study authors: How much clinical and demographic metadata was included differed by source and by participant, and the metadata was provided uncurated.

The CDR3 holds 16 amino acids from the cysteine to the phenylalanine. The retained sequence is limited to the CDR3, 48 bases, with the frame set at the first base. From V the trimming removes 2 bases and from J it removes 1 base, while the gene matches leave 3 bases of the junction unaccounted for. Looking up the germline V gene (reference sequence) yields CDR1 SGHNT and CDR2 YYREEE. Whole blood was collected in K2EDTA tubes by collaborating institutions according to the institutions' own protocols. For TCRbeta analysis, collaborators shipped samples in one of three forms: frozen whole blood, isolated PBMCs, or DNA extracted from either of those sample types. The immunoSEQ Assay, a bias-controlled multiplex PCR, was used to amplify TCRbeta CDR3 regions from genomic DNA. Concerning the study's data processing: Nucleated cell counts per sample were estimated from amplification of reference gene primers within the assay. To quantify the absolute abundance of each unique TCRbeta CDR3 rearrangement, sequence reads were collapsed and filtered. For each sample, productive Simpson clonality was calculated as the square root of Simpson's diversity index over productive rearrangements. TCRdb re-hosts the immuneACCESS table, in-frame sequences only. Its copies lack some clones; in the studies checked, an unresolved V gene accounts for under half of them, and the cause for the rest is not known. That table furnishes V, J and clone size, whereas the DNA furnished D and trimming. In all, the sample holds about 26,000 clones, and 80% to 90% of those were seen once. Of the sample, 15% to 20% is held by the ten largest clones.

Note on this clone: The antigen this receptor binds is unknown. No base qualities exist here, and no much larger clone lies one base off it.

This sequence was found in a man between 65 and 85 years old with acute or convalescent COVID-19. In this chain, TRBV5-4 is recombined with TRBJ2-1, with 10 central nucleotides matching TRBD1. Sequencing was performed on peripheral blood. The DNA reads as follows: TGTGCCAGCAGCTTTCCGGGACAGGGGTCCTACAATGAGCAGTTCTTC. Its product reads: CASSFPGQGSYNEQFF.